The 32 T cell receptor beta chains reported below all come from one sample, sequenced in a study of blood T cell repertoires in COVID-19. The data were produced by immunoSEQ multiplex PCR, yet TCRdb's version contains in-frame clones alone and is incomplete. The sample yields a few hundred thousand clones, approximately 90% seen once. The sample was PBMCs or T cells enriched from blood (not recorded which). All receptors derive from a young woman in a cohort exposed to, infected with or recovered from COVID-19 (not recorded which).

The gene calls are TRBV27 and TRBJ2-7, with 9 bases identical to TRBD2. The germline CDR1 and CDR2 sequences are MNHEY and SMNVEV (reference sequence). This CDR3 has 18 residues. Losses at the gene ends were 6 bases for V and 5 bases for J; bases not matched to a gene: 20. CDR3: CASRPASGIVGPEDEQYF. CDR3 bases: TGTGCCAGCAGGCCAGCTAGCGGGATTGTTGGGCCAGAAGACGAGCAGTACTTC.

The chain joins TRBV11-1 to TRBJ2-7, with a tentative D call TRBD1 (5 bases). Trimming shortened V by 5 bases and J by 5 bases, and 13 bases separated the two germline ends. The CDR3 sequence is 13 residues long. Germline CDR1 reads SGHAT; CDR2 reads FQDESV (reference sequence). In DNA form, the CDR3 reads TGTGCCAGCAGCGTGCAGGGAACCCACGAGCAGTACTTC. Protein product: CASSVQGTHEQYF.

V and J are TRBV24-1 and TRBJ2-1, with a tentative D call TRBD2 (6 bases). The CDR3 spans 15 residues. CDR1 and CDR2 (germline): KGHDR, SFDVKD. V shed 0 bases and J shed 7 bases, with 12 bases lying between them. The DNA for the CDR3 is TGTGCCACCAGTGATTTGTATATGGGGAGGAATGAGCAGTTCTTC. It translates to CATSDLYMGRNEQFF.

The J gene is TRBJ2-7, the V gene TRBV11-2, with TRBD1 matching over 8 bases. The CDR3 consists of 18 residues. Germline V gene lookup returns CDR1 SGHAT and CDR2 FQNNGV. After removal of 0 bases from V and 1 base from J, the junction contained 11 bases not matched to a gene. CDR3 bases: TGTGCCAGCAGCTTAGACCGATGGAGGGGGACAGGTTCCTACGAGCAGTACTTC. Amino acids: CASSLDRWRGTGSYEQYF.

The chain recombines TRBV9 with TRBJ1-2; D possibly corresponds to TRBD1 (5 bases). This CDR3 comprises 13 residues. Germline V gene lookup returns CDR1 SGDLS and CDR2 YYNGEE. The V and J ends lost 0 bases and 13 bases respectively, with 16 bases between them. This CDR3 reads CASSVEADVGRTF. For the CDR3, the DNA is TGTGCCAGCAGCGTAGAGGCGGACGTGGGGCGCACCTTC.

The gene calls are TRBV19 and TRBJ1-5; 10 nucleotides agree with TRBD1. The V gene end was trimmed by 5 bases and the J gene end by 4 bases; junction bases not matched to a gene: 20. Germline assignment: CDR1 LNHDA and CDR2 SQIVND (reference sequence). The CDR3 runs to 20 residues. CDR3 region: CASSAIGLGTGEGWNQPQHF. DNA for the CDR3: TGTGCCAGTAGTGCCATAGGTCTCGGGACAGGGGAAGGTTGGAATCAGCCCCAGCATTTT.

The rearrangement uses TRBV2 and TRBJ2-2, with D perhaps matching TRBD2 (8 bases). V was pared by 5 bases and J by 7 bases, with 20 bases between. From germline, CDR1 is SNHLY and CDR2 FYNNEI. The CDR3 runs 16 residues. The CDR3 region is CASSREVAGQNGELFF. DNA of the CDR3: TGTGCCAGCAGTAGGGAGGTAGCGGGACAGAACGGGGAGCTGTTTTTT. Full variable domain (outside the CDR3, taken from reference TRBV2 and TRBJ2-2): EPEVTQTPSHQVTQMGQEVILRCVPISNHLYFYWYRQILGQKVEFLVSFYNNEISEKSEIFDDQFSVERPDGSNFTLKIRSTKLEDSAMYFCASSREVAGQNGELFFGEGSRLTVL.

The genes are TRBV3-1 (or the pseudogene TRBV3-2) and TRBJ1-5, with D possibly being TRBD1 (5 bases). The V end was cut by 2 bases, the J end by 4 bases, with 12 bases between. Germline V gives CDR1 LGHDT, CDR2 YNNKEL (reference sequence). The CDR3 contains 15 residues. DNA of the CDR3: TGTGCCAGCAGCCAAACCCCGGGGGAAAATCAGCCCCAGCATTTT. Translating gives CASSQTPGENQPQHF.

This clone was found once. The J gene is TRBJ1-1, the V gene TRBV2; a weak D match, TRBD1 (5 bases). There are 14 residues in the CDR3. With 2 bases removed from V and 1 base from J, the gap between germline ends came to 8 bases. Germline CDR1 is SNHLY and CDR2 is FYNNEI. The DNA of the CDR3 is TGTGCCAGCAGTGAAATGGGGGGGAACACTGAAGCTTTCTTT. This encodes CASSEMGGNTEAFF.

The genes are TRBV19 and TRBJ1-5, with D tentatively TRBD1 (6 bases). The CDR3 totals 14 residues. Per germline, CDR1 LNHDA and CDR2 SQIVND (reference sequence). Trimming shortened V by 5 bases and J by 6 bases, and 14 bases separated the two germline ends. The CDR3 sequence: CASSSNREGQPQHF. Written as DNA, the CDR3 is TGTGCCAGTAGTTCCAACAGGGAGGGTCAGCCCCAGCATTTT.

V and J are TRBV19 and TRBJ2-5, with 11 nucleotides matching TRBD2. The V segment lost 5 bases and the J segment 6 bases; nucleotides outside the gene matches: 11. The CDR3 runs 16 residues. Germline CDR1 LNHDA, CDR2 SQIVND (reference sequence). This chain's CDR3 is CASSAIVSGRVKTQYF. Here the CDR3 DNA reads TGTGCCAGTAGTGCCATAGTTAGCGGGAGGGTGAAGACCCAGTACTTC.

There are a few counts of this clone. The V call is TRBV6-5, the J call TRBJ2-1, with 12 bases fitting TRBD2. This CDR3 spans 15 amino acids. The V and J ends lost 6 bases and 7 bases, in that order; junction bases with no gene match: 7. The germline gives CDR1 MNHEY, CDR2 SVGAGI. The CDR3 protein is CASRGTSGRWNEQFF. The CDR3 DNA reads TGTGCCAGCAGGGGCACTAGCGGGAGGTGGAATGAGCAGTTCTTC.

The chain has TRBV9 and TRBJ2-1; perhaps TRBD2 as D (5 bases). The V gene's germline CDR1 is SGDLS and CDR2 YYNGEE. The CDR3 consists of 14 residues. The V and J ends lost 0 bases and 5 bases respectively, with 9 bases between them. CDR3 sequence (DNA): TGTGCCAGCAGCGTAGCGACCGGGGACAATGAGCAGTTCTTC. Translation: CASSVATGDNEQFF.

CDR3 protein: CASSMGGGPLYEQYF. CDR3 nucleotides: TGTGCCAGTAGTATGGGGGGAGGCCCCCTCTACGAGCAGTACTTC. The chain is built from TRBV19 and TRBJ2-7; D is perhaps TRBD2 (6 bases). The V gene's germline CDR1 is LNHDA and CDR2 SQIVND (reference sequence). Trimming removed 3 bases from V and 3 bases from J, with 15 bases in between. This CDR3 region has 15 residues.

This chain connects TRBV9 to TRBJ1-2; no firm D call. In germline, CDR1 is SGDLS, CDR2 YYNGEE. V was trimmed by 0 bases and J by 8 bases, leaving 11 bases between them. CDR3 size: 13 residues. Here the CDR3 DNA reads TGTGCCAGCAGCGTAGGACCCTTGAGGGGCTACACCTTC. Protein: CASSVGPLRGYTF.

The chain recombines TRBV2 with TRBJ2-5, with a tentative D call TRBD2 (5 bases). The V and J ends lost 0 bases and 7 bases respectively, with 12 bases between them. Germline V gives CDR1 SNHLY, CDR2 FYNNEI. The CDR3 sequence is 14 residues long. In DNA, the CDR3 is TGTGCCAGCAGTGAAGCTCGGGCCGGGGTGACCCAGTACTTC. It is translated as CASSEARAGVTQYF.

The table lists this clone with a count of one. The chain couples TRBV20-1 to TRBJ2-7; D is uncertain. The V gene's germline CDR1 is DFQATT and CDR2 SNEGSKA (reference sequence). V was cut by 7 bases and J by 5 bases, with 12 bases left in between. The CDR3 extends over 11 amino acids. The CDR3 spells CSVSTFDEQYF. CDR3 sequence (DNA): TGCAGTGTATCGACTTTTGACGAGCAGTACTTC.

V usage is TRBV28 and J usage is TRBJ1-2; unclear D gene. This CDR3 comprises 14 residues. The germline V and J ends were trimmed by 5 bases and 5 bases, with 15 bases remaining between them. Germline lookup yields CDR1 MDHEN and CDR2 SYDVKM. CDR3 nucleotides: TGTGCCAGCAGTCCCACGGGGTTCGTATATGGCTACACCTTC. It translates to CASSPTGFVYGYTF.

J is TRBJ2-2 and V is TRBV3-1 (or the pseudogene TRBV3-2); TRBD2 matches at 7 bases. V was pared by 0 bases and J by 7 bases, with 8 bases of the junction left unmatched. This CDR3 is built from 16 residues. CDR1 is LGHDT, CDR2 YNNKEL, per germline (reference sequence). The CDR3 loop reads CASSQDWRGRDGELFF. DNA of the CDR3: TGTGCCAGCAGCCAAGATTGGCGGGGGAGGGACGGGGAGCTGTTTTTT.

The chain recombines TRBV5-1 with TRBJ2-7, with 9 nucleotides matching TRBD2. The CDR3 has 15 residues. V lost 4 bases and J lost 5; bases outside the gene matches: 10. Germline loops: CDR1 SGHRS, CDR2 YFSETQ. The DNA of the CDR3 is TGCGCCAGCAGCCCGTCCAGCGGGAGGCTCGACGAGCAGTACTTC. As protein: CASSPSSGRLDEQYF.

The gene calls are TRBV6-5 and TRBJ1-1; 10 bases agree with TRBD1. The V segment lost 7 bases and the J segment 4 bases; nucleotides outside the gene matches: 9. This CDR3 has 15 residues. CDR1 is MNHEY, CDR2 SVGAGI, per germline. The CDR3 protein is CASTRQGALGTEAFF. As DNA, the CDR3 is TGTGCCAGCACCAGACAGGGGGCGTTGGGCACTGAAGCTTTCTTT.

This chain links TRBV7-8 with TRBJ1-4; the match to TRBD1 covers 9 bases. The ends lost 5 bases at V and 5 bases at J; junction bases unmatched: 6. CDR1 and CDR2 from the germline V gene are SGHVS and FQNEAQ. This CDR3 region has 15 residues. The CDR3 loop is CASSPRTGVNEKLFF. In nucleotides, the CDR3 is TGTGCCAGCAGCCCGCGGACAGGGGTAAATGAAAAACTGTTTTTT.

This chain links TRBV5-1 with TRBJ2-1, with a possible D match to TRBD2 (5 bases). This CDR3 spans 15 amino acids. Per germline, CDR1 SGHRS and CDR2 YFSETQ. V lost 1 base and J lost 3, with 11 bases in between. CDR3 loop: CASSLRGGGYNEQFF. For the CDR3, the DNA is TGCGCCAGCAGCTTGAGAGGAGGCGGCTACAATGAGCAGTTCTTC.

The chain has TRBV5-6 and TRBJ1-3; D possibly corresponds to TRBD1 (6 bases). In germline, CDR1 is SGHDT, CDR2 YYEEEE. The V end was cut by 5 bases, the J end by 2 bases, with 14 bases between. The CDR3 spans 15 residues. Here the CDR3 reads CASRKTGFTGNTIYF. CDR3 in DNA: TGTGCCAGCAGAAAAACAGGGTTCACTGGAAACACCATATATTTT.

The V gene is TRBV2, the J gene TRBJ2-1, with 8 positions matching TRBD2. Per germline, CDR1 SNHLY and CDR2 FYNNEI. The CDR3 runs to 14 residues. Losses at the gene ends were 4 bases for V and 7 bases for J; bases not matched to a gene: 6. Here the CDR3 reads CASSGLAGLNEQFF. The CDR3 DNA reads TGTGCCAGCAGTGGTTTAGCGGGACTTAATGAGCAGTTCTTC.

The gene calls are TRBV9 and TRBJ1-2; D perhaps matches TRBD1 (6 bases). CDR1 and CDR2 from the germline V gene are SGDLS and YYNGEE. CDR3 length equals 16 residues. V was shortened by 2 bases and J by 5 bases, with 19 bases between the two germline ends. The chain's CDR3 is CASSVTHSRGLYGYTF. The CDR3 DNA follows: TGTGCCAGCAGCGTGACCCATTCGCGGGGGCTTTATGGCTACACCTTC.

The table lists this clone with a count of one. The chain is built from TRBV27 and TRBJ1-5, with TRBD1 matching 8 bases. The germline gives CDR1 MNHEY, CDR2 SMNVEV (reference sequence). V gave up 4 bases and J gave up 4 bases; unmatched junction bases: 3. CDR3 length: 14 amino acids. The CDR3 DNA follows: TGTGCCAGCAGTTCGGGACAGGCGAATCAGCCCCAGCATTTT. Protein product: CASSSGQANQPQHF.

CDR3 amino acids: CAWGQGVLAEAFF. CDR3 DNA: TGTGCCTGGGGCCAGGGGGTATTGGCTGAAGCTTTCTTT. The chain joins TRBV30 to TRBJ1-1; 7 bases agree with TRBD1. This CDR3 is built from 13 residues. V lost 5 bases to trimming and J lost 6 bases; unmatched junction nucleotides: 9. Germline V gives CDR1 GTSNPN, CDR2 SVGIG (reference sequence).

The gene calls are TRBV11-2 and TRBJ2-1; D possibly corresponds to TRBD2 (5 bases). The CDR3 is 16 residues long. CDR1 is SGHAT, CDR2 FQNNGV, per germline. Trimming removed 5 bases from V and 7 bases from J, with 21 bases in between. The CDR3, as DNA: TGTGCCAGCAGCGCTGGGCTAGCAGATATAGGAAATGAGCAGTTCTTC. Its translation: CASSAGLADIGNEQFF.

This clone appeared a few times. The chain carries TRBV2 and TRBJ2-3; 12 nucleotides agree with TRBD2. The V gene's germline CDR1 is SNHLY and CDR2 FYNNEI. The trim removed 0 bases at V and 6 bases at J, leaving 1 base unmatched. CDR3 length: 15 residues. Here the CDR3 reads CASSEATSGGDTQYF. The CDR3 DNA sequence: TGTGCCAGCAGTGAAGCGACTAGCGGGGGCGATACGCAGTATTTT.

The J gene is TRBJ2-7, the V gene TRBV19; 7 nucleotides line up with TRBD2. The germline CDR1 and CDR2 sequences are LNHDA and SQIVND (reference sequence). Trimming at V came to 5 bases and at J to 7 bases, leaving 8 bases not matched to a gene. This CDR3 region has 13 residues. CDR3 in DNA: TGTGCCAGTAGTGTCGGGACTACGGGGGAGCAGTACTTC. It specifies CASSVGTTGEQYF.

The chain has TRBV5-4 and TRBJ1-1; D might be TRBD1 (6 bases). Looked up from germline, CDR1 is SGHNT and CDR2 is YYREEE (reference sequence). The CDR3 contains 13 residues. V was clipped by 4 bases and J by 3 bases, with 10 bases between them. CDR3: CASSTTGYTEAFF. DNA for the CDR3: TGTGCCAGCAGCACCACAGGGTACACTGAAGCTTTCTTT.